This T cell receptor beta chain was sequenced in a study of blood T cell repertoires in COVID-19. Turning to the study itself: Sites across the United States, Italy and Spain contributed samples from acute and convalescent COVID-19. Sample material is recorded as cDNA or gDNA derived from T cells, B-cell-depleted T cells, or PBMCs.

CDR3 length: 15 amino acids. Germline V gene sequence: CDR1 SGHDT, CDR2 YYEEEE. V trimming: 2 bases; J trimming: 6 bases; junction bases outside the gene matches: 4. How the authors handled the data: Amplification with reference gene primers provided the estimates of nucleated cell counts. Sequencing was performed with immunoSEQ multiplex PCR; in TCRdb, only in-frame clones are kept and a portion is missing. That table furnishes V, J and clone size, whereas the DNA furnished D and trimming. The table records some 260,000 clones, around nine tenths of them present only once. V and J are TRBV5-6 and TRBJ2-1; 11 bases are a match to TRBD1. The sequence was obtained from a woman aged 35 to 49 who had recovered from COVID-19. The sample comprised peripheral blood. The CDR3 region is CASSFRDRGGNEQFF. CDR3 nucleotides: TGTGCCAGCAGCTTTAGGGACAGGGGGGGCAATGAGCAGTTCTTC.